Following are 16 T cell receptor beta chains from one sample sequenced in a study of chemoradiotherapy in HPV16-positive cancers. Libraries were prepared by immunoSEQ multiplex PCR; TCRdb keeps only in-frame clonotypes and omits some of them. Of under 20,000 clones listed, 75% to 90% were seen once; the top ten hold approximately 3.5%. The sequenced sample was blood, obtained from a patient who underwent chemoradiotherapy. Source of these receptors: a human donor with HPV-associated anogenital cancer.

The rearrangement uses TRBV6-4 and TRBJ2-1; 14 bases match TRBD2. Germline CDR1 and CDR2: MRHNA and SNTAGT. Trimming removed 2 bases from V and 9 bases from J; junction bases left unmatched: 0. This CDR3 region has 14 residues. Here the CDR3 reads CASSDGTSGGEQFF. DNA for the CDR3: TGTGCCAGCAGTGACGGGACTAGCGGGGGTGAGCAGTTCTTC.

The V and J genes are TRBV5-8 and TRBJ2-4, with 8 bases matching TRBD2. The CDR3 extends over 14 amino acids. Germline CDR1 reads SGHTS; CDR2 reads YDEGEE. The ends lost 0 bases at V and 8 bases at J; junction bases unmatched: 4. CDR3 in amino acids: CASSLEVSGDIQYF. The CDR3 DNA reads as TGTGCCAGCAGCTTGGAGGTTAGCGGGGACATTCAGTACTTC.

The rearrangement links TRBV19 to TRBJ2-7; 12 bases align to TRBD2. Germline V gives CDR1 LNHDA, CDR2 SQIVND (reference sequence). The V segment lost 7 bases and the J segment 3 bases; nucleotides outside the gene matches: 4. The CDR3 is 14 residues long. The CDR3 region is CASTWTSGDYEQYF. Written as DNA, the CDR3 is TGTGCCAGTACCTGGACTAGCGGGGACTACGAGCAGTACTTC.

This clone has more than one count but fewer than ten. The chain carries TRBV2 and TRBJ1-6; D call uncertain. Germline V gene sequence: CDR1 SNHLY, CDR2 FYNNEI. Trimming removed 4 bases at V and 6 bases at J, with 7 bases between. The CDR3 consists of 13 residues. The CDR3 DNA is TGTGCCAGCAGTGGTTCTCCTAATTCACCCCTCCACTTT. It is translated as CASSGSPNSPLHF.

The gene calls are TRBV5-1 and TRBJ2-6, with D possibly being TRBD1 or TRBD2 (6 bases each). Germline CDR1 SGHRS, CDR2 YFSETQ. The V and J ends lost 3 bases and 0 bases respectively, with 22 bases between them. This CDR3 spans 20 amino acids. This chain's CDR3 is CASSSPRGQGLISGANVLTF. The CDR3 nucleotides are TGCGCCAGCAGCTCTCCCCGGGGGCAGGGCCTTATCTCTGGGGCCAACGTCCTGACTTTC.

This clone has just one count. The rearrangement uses TRBV5-1 and TRBJ2-5, with D possibly called TRBD1 or TRBD2 (5 bases each). Per germline, CDR1 SGHRS and CDR2 YFSETQ. V was clipped by 2 bases and J by 1 base, with 9 bases between them. The length of the CDR3 is 14 residues. The chain's CDR3 is CASSLGGTQETQYF. CDR3 bases: TGCGCCAGCAGCTTAGGTGGGACCCAAGAGACCCAGTACTTC.

This clone has a handful of counts. The rearrangement joins TRBV6-5 to TRBJ1-6, with 7 bases matching TRBD1. Germline CDR1 MNHEY, CDR2 SVGAGI. The CDR3 extends over 16 amino acids. V lost 2 bases and J lost 8; bases outside the gene matches: 9. CDR3: CASSYSFGTDHSPLHF. As DNA, the CDR3 is TGTGCCAGCAGTTACAGTTTTGGGACAGATCATTCACCCCTCCACTTT.

This sequence joins TRBV9 and TRBJ2-3; D is possibly TRBD2 (6 bases). The CDR3 runs to 18 residues. Trimming shortened V by 1 base and J by 4 bases, and 22 bases separated the two germline ends. Per germline, CDR1 SGDLS and CDR2 YYNGEE. Here the CDR3 DNA reads TGTGCCAGCAGCGTAAGGTTGGGTGGGGGGAATCGGGCAGATACGCAGTATTTT. As protein: CASSVRLGGGNRADTQYF. Variable domain in full (rest from reference TRBV9 and TRBJ2-3): DSGVTQTPKHLITATGQRVTLRCSPRSGDLSVYWYQQSLDQGLQFLIQYYNGEERAKGNILERFSAQQFPDLHSELNLSSLELGDSALYFCASSVRLGGGNRADTQYFGPGTRLTVL.

This chain uses TRBV7-3 with TRBJ2-1, with TRBD1 identical over 11 bases. J gave up 5 bases and V 1 base, and 13 bases lay outside the gene matches. The germline gives CDR1 SGHTA, CDR2 FQGTGA. CDR3 length equals 19 residues. CDR3 in DNA: TGTGCCAGCAGCTTAATATCGATTCGGGGACAGGGGGGAAACAATGAGCAGTTCTTC. This sequence encodes CASSLISIRGQGGNNEQFF.

The chain combines TRBV9 with TRBJ1-1; tentatively, D is TRBD1 (6 bases). V was pared by 4 bases and J by 6 bases, with 22 bases between. Germline loops: CDR1 SGDLS, CDR2 YYNGEE. The CDR3 loop spans 16 amino acids. The CDR3 spells CASSSIQGLWFAEAFF. In DNA form, the CDR3 reads TGTGCCAGCAGCTCAATTCAGGGGCTTTGGTTCGCTGAAGCTTTCTTT.

The chain has TRBV7-9 and TRBJ2-3; 8 nucleotides match TRBD2. Germline loops: CDR1 SEHNR, CDR2 FQNEAQ (reference sequence). The CDR3 covers 14 residues. Trimming removed 3 bases from V and 3 bases from J; junction bases left unmatched: 2. The CDR3 reads CASSLPGGTDTQYF. In DNA, the CDR3 is TGTGCCAGCAGCTTGCCGGGGGGGACAGATACGCAGTATTTT. Filled out from reference TRBV7-9 and TRBJ2-3, the complete variable domain reads DTGVSQNPRHKITKRGQNVTFRCDPISEHNRLYWYRQTLGQGPEFLTYFQNEAQLEKSRLLSDRFSAERPKGSFSTLEIQRTEQGDSAMYLCASSLPGGTDTQYFGPGTRLTVL.

This clone was counted a single time. The chain has TRBV5-1 and TRBJ2-2; 7 bases are shared with TRBD1. The V and J ends lost 2 bases and 3 bases, in that order; junction bases with no gene match: 7. Germline V gene lookup returns CDR1 SGHRS and CDR2 YFSETQ. The CDR3 covers 16 residues. CDR3 sequence: CASSFPTGRDTGELFF. The CDR3 DNA is TGCGCCAGCAGCTTCCCGACAGGGCGGGACACCGGGGAGCTGTTTTTT.

The genes are TRBV2 and TRBJ1-4; 7 bases map to TRBD1. The germline CDR1 and CDR2 sequences are SNHLY and FYNNEI. Trimming removed 3 bases from V and 3 bases from J; junction bases left unmatched: 7. The CDR3 is 16 amino acids. The CDR3 region has the DNA TGTGCCAGCAGTGAGGGAAACAGGGGATCTAATGAAAAACTGTTTTTT. Protein sequence: CASSEGNRGSNEKLFF.

The V call is TRBV5-6, the J call TRBJ2-1; D is undetermined. Germline V gives CDR1 SGHDT, CDR2 YYEEEE. CDR3 length: 15 residues. V was pared by 3 bases and J by 4 bases, with 14 bases between. The CDR3 DNA reads TGTGCCAGCAGCTCGGGTCTCCCTATTTACAATGAGCAGTTCTTC. Its protein is CASSSGLPIYNEQFF.

A few counts support this clone. J is TRBJ2-7 and V is TRBV7-6; 7 positions match TRBD2. V shed 1 base and J 7 bases; nucleotides not matched to a gene: 7. The CDR3 spans 14 residues. The germline gives CDR1 SGHVS, CDR2 FNYEAQ. The CDR3 sequence is CASSLEVGGGEQYF. The CDR3 DNA reads TGTGCCAGCAGCTTAGAGGTGGGCGGGGGAGAGCAGTACTTC. The full variable domain, its missing parts supplied by reference TRBV7-6 and TRBJ2-7, is GAGVSQSPRYKVTKRGQDVALRCDPISGHVSLYWYRQALGQGPEFLTYFNYEAQQDKSGLPNDRFSAERPEGSISTLTIQRTEQRDSAMYRCASSLEVGGGEQYFGPGTRLTVT.

The rearrangement joins TRBV5-1 to TRBJ1-1, with D unresolved. Germline V gives CDR1 SGHRS, CDR2 YFSETQ. The CDR3 covers 15 residues. V dropped 4 bases and J dropped 1 base, with 14 bases sitting between them. The CDR3 DNA follows: TGCGCCAGCAGCCTCCCCCCGGCCGGGAACACTGAAGCTTTCTTT. Protein product: CASSLPPAGNTEAFF.